This T cell receptor (beta chain) was observed in a study of blood T cell repertoires in COVID-19. Study summary: PBMCs, B-cell-depleted T cells, or T cells provided the cDNA or gDNA that made up the material.

CDR1 MRHNA and CDR2 SNTAGT come from the germline V gene. Unmatched junction bases numbered 5, after V lost 5 bases and J lost 8 bases. This CDR3 is built from 15 residues. Only in-frame clones appear in the TCRdb table, and some are missing; sequencing was by immunoSEQ multiplex PCR. The sample has around 290,000 clones, roughly 86% seen once. Which cohort a participant joined came from the clinical history participants gave. The sequence came from a woman aged 18-29 years who had recovered from COVID-19. The chain joins TRBV6-4 to TRBJ2-1, with 14 positions matching TRBD2. Sequencing was done on a sample of PBMCs or T cells enriched from blood (not recorded which). In DNA form, the CDR3 reads TGTGCCAGCAGTCCGACTAGCGGGAGGGAACATGAGCAGTTCTTC. The encoded protein is CASSPTSGREHEQFF.